The present entry profiles one TCR beta chain with its context. What it binds is not known. This sample stems from a study of OX40 agonist ivuxolimab in advanced cancers. About the research overall: One patient with hepatocellular carcinoma and two with cutaneous melanoma, three in all, had partial responses. Findings and caveats of the study: Average numbers of expanded clones were greater in CD8+ T cells than in CD4+. Both CD4+ and CD8+ T cell populations in blood had undergone clonal expansion by week 6 at 0.1 to 3.0 mg/kg.

Patients were ineligible given autoimmune disease history or systemic immunosuppression. Data came from immunoSEQ multiplex PCR; TCRdb stores just in-frame clones and leaves some out. This table holds tens of thousands of clones, around 90% found once. The germline CDR1 and CDR2 sequences are LGHNA and YSLEER. The CDR3 runs 13 residues. Between the trimmed V and J ends, which lost 0 bases and 3 bases, there was a span of 6 bases. Sequenced material: CD4+ or CD8+ T cells sorted from blood, taken in a trial of the OX40 agonist ivuxolimab. This rearrangement joins TRBV4-3 to TRBJ2-7, with no clear D. This clonotype was sampled from an adult with an advanced solid tumor such as melanoma, head and neck, liver or kidney cancer. The CDR3 is CASSQELVYEQYF. CDR3 nucleotides: TGCGCCAGCAGCCAAGAGCTAGTCTACGAGCAGTACTTC.